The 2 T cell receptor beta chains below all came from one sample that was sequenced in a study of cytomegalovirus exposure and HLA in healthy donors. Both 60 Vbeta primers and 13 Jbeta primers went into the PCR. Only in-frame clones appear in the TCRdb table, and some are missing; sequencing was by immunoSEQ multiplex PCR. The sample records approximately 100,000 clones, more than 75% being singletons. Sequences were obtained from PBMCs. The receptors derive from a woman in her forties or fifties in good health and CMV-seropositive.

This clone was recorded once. This chain's CDR3 is CAWSGGGAFGEQFF. The CDR3 DNA reads TGTGCCTGGAGTGGGGGAGGAGCCTTTGGTGAGCAGTTCTTC. The chain recombines TRBV30 with TRBJ2-1; a weak D match, TRBD2 (6 bases). With 1 base removed from V and 9 bases from J, the gap between germline ends came to 16 bases. The CDR3 consists of 14 residues. CDR1 and CDR2 from the germline V gene are GTSNPN and SVGIG (reference sequence).

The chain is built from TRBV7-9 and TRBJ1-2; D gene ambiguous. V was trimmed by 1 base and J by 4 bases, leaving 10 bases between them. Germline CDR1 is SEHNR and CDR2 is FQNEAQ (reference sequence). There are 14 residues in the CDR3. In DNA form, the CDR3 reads TGTGCCAGCAGCTTAGGGGCAGGCATCTATGGCTACACCTTC. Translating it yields CASSLGAGIYGYTF.